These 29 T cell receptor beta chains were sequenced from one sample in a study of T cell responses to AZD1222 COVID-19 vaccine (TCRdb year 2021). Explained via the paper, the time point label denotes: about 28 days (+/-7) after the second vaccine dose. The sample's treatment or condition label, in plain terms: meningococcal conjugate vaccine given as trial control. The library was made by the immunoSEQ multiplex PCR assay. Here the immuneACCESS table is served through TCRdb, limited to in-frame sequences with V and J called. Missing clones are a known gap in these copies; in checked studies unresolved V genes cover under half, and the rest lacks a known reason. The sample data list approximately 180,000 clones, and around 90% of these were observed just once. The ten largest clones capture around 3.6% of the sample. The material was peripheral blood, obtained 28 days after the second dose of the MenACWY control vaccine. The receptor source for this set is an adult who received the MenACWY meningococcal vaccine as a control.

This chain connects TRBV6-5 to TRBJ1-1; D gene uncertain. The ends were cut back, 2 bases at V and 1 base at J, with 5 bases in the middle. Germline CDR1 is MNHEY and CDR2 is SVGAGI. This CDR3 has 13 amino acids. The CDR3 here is CASSYGRNTEAFF. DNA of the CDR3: TGTGCCAGCAGTTACGGGCGGAACACTGAAGCTTTCTTT.

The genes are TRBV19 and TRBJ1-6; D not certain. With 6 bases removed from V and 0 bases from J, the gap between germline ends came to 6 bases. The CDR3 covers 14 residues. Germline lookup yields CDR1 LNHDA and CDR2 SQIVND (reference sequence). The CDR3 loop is CASSMSSYNSPLHF. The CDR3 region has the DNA TGTGCCAGTAGCATGAGCTCCTATAATTCACCCCTCCACTTT.

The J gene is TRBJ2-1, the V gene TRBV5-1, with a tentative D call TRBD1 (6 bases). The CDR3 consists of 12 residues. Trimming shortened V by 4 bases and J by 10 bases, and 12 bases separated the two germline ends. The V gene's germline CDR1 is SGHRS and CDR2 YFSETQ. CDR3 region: CASSPPGTEQFF. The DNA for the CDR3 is TGCGCCAGCAGCCCCCCCGGGACAGAGCAGTTCTTC.

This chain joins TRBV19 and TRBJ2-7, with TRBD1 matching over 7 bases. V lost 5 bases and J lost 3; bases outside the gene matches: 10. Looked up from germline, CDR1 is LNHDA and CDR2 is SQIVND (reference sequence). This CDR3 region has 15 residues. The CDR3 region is CASSQFGTVDYEQYF. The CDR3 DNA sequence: TGTGCCAGTAGTCAGTTCGGGACAGTTGACTACGAGCAGTACTTC.

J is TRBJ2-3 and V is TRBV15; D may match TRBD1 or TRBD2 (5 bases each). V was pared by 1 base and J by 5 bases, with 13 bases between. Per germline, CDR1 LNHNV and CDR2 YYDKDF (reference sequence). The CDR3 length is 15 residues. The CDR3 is CATSRASGTEDTQYF. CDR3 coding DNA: TGTGCCACCAGCAGAGCTTCAGGGACGGAAGATACGCAGTATTTT.

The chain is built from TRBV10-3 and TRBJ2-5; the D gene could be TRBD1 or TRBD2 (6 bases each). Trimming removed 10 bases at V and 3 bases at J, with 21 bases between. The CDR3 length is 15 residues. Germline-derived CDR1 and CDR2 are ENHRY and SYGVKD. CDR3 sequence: CATSGGGKPEETQYF. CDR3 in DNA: TGTGCCACCTCCGGGGGCGGGAAACCTGAAGAGACCCAGTACTTC.

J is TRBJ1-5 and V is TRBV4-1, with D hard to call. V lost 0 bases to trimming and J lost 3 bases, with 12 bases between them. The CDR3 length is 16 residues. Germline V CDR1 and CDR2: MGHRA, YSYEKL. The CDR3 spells CASSQENSVTNQPQHF. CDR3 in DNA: TGCGCCAGCAGCCAAGAGAATTCGGTTACCAATCAGCCCCAGCATTTT.

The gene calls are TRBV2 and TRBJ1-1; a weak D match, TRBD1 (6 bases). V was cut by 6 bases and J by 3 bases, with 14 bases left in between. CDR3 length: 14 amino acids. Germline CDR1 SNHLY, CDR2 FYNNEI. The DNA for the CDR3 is TGTGCCAGCAGGCACAGGGAAACGGACACTGAAGCTTTCTTT. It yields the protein CASRHRETDTEAFF.

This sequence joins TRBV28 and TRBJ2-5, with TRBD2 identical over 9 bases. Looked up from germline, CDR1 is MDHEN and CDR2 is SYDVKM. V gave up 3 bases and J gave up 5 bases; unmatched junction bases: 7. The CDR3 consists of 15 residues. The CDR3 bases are TGTGCCAGCAGTTTGGCTAGCGGGACTTGGGAGACCCAGTACTTC. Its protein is CASSLASGTWETQYF.

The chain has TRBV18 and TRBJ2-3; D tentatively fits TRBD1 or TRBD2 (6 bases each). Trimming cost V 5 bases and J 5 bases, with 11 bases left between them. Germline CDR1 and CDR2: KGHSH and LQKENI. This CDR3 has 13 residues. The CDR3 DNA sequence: TGTGCCAGCTCAAGGGGGGAAAAAGATACGCAGTATTTT. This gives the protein CASSRGEKDTQYF.

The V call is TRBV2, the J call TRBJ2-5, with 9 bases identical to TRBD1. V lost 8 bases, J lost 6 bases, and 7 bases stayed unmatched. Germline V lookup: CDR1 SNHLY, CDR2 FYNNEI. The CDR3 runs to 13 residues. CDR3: CASHLGQGKTQYF. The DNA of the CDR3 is TGTGCCAGCCACTTGGGACAGGGAAAGACCCAGTACTTC.

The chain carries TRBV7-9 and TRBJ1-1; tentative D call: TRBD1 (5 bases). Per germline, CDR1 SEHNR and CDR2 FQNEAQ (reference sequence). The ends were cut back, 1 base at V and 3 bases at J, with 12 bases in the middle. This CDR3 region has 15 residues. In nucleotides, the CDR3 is TGTGCCAGCAGCTTAGGTTCGGGAGGGGACACTGAAGCTTTCTTT. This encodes CASSLGSGGDTEAFF.

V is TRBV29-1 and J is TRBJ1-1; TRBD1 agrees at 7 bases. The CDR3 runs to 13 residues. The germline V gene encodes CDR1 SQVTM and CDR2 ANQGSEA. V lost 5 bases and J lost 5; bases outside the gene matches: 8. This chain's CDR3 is CSVRTGGGTEAFF. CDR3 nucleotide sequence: TGCAGCGTTCGGACAGGAGGAGGAACTGAAGCTTTCTTT.

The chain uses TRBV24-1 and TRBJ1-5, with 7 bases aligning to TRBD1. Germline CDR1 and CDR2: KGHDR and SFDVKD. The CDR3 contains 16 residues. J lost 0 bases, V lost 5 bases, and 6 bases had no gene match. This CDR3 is CATSGTGVNSNQPQHF. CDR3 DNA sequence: TGTGCCACCAGTGGTACAGGGGTTAATAGCAATCAGCCCCAGCATTTT.

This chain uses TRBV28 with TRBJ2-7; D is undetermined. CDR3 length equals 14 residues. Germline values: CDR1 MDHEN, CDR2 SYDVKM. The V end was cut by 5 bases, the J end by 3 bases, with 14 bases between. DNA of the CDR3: TGTGCCAGCAGTGTGGACGTAGCTAGCTACGAGCAGTACTTC. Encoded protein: CASSVDVASYEQYF.

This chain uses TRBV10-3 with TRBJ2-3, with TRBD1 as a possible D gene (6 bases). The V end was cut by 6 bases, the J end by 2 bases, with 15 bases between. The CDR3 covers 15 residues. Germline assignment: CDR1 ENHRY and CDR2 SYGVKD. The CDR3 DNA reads TGTGCCATCAGGGAACAGGGTCTCCACACAGATACGCAGTATTTT. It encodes CAIREQGLHTDTQYF.

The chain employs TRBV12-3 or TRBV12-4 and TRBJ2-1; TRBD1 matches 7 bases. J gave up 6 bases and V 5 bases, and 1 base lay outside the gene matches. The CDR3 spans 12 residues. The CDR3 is CASSDRVNEQFF. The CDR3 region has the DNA TGTGCCAGCAGTGACAGGGTCAATGAGCAGTTCTTC.

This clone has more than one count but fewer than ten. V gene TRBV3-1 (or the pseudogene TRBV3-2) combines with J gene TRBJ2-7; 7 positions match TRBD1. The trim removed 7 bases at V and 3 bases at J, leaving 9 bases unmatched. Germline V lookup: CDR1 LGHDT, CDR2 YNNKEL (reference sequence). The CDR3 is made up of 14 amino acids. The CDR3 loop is CASTSTGAGYEQYF. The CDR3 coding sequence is TGTGCCAGCACCTCAACAGGGGCGGGCTACGAGCAGTACTTC.

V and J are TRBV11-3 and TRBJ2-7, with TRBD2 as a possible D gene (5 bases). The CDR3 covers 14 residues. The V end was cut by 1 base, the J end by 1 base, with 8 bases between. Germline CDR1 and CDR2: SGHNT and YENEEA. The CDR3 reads CASSLGRGSYEQYF. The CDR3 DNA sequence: TGTGCCAGCAGCTTAGGTCGGGGATCCTACGAGCAGTACTTC.

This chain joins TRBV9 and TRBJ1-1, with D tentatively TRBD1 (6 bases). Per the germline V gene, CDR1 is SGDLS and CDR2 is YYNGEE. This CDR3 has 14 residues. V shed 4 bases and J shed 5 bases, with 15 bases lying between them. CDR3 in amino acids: CASSLQGSSTEAFF. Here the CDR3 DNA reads TGTGCCAGCAGCTTACAGGGTTCGAGTACTGAAGCTTTCTTT.

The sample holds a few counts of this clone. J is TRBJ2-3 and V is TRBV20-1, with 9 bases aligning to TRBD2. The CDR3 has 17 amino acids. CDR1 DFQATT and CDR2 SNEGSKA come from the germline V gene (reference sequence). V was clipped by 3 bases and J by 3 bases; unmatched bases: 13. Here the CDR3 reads CSASPVAGGRGTDTQYF. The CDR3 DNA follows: TGCAGTGCTAGTCCGGTAGCGGGCGGGAGGGGGACAGATACGCAGTATTTT.

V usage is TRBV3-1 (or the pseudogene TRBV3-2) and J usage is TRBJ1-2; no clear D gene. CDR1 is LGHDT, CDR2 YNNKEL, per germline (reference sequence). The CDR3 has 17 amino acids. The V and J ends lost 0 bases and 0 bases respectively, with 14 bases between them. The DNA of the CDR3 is TGTGCCAGCAGCCAAGATCGACGTCCCGGGGCTAACTATGGCTACACCTTC. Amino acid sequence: CASSQDRRPGANYGYTF.

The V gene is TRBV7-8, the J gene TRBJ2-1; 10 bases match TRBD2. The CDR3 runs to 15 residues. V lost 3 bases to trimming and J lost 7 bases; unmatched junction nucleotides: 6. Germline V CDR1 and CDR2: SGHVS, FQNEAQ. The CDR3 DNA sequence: TGTGCCAGCAGCTTTCTAGCGGGAGTTGAGAATGAGCAGTTCTTC. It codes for CASSFLAGVENEQFF.

CDR3 sequence (DNA): TGTGCCAGCAGTTATACGACAGGGAGGAATCAGCCCCAGCATTTT. It codes for CASSYTTGRNQPQHF. The chain joins TRBV6-2 or TRBV6-3 to TRBJ1-5; the match to TRBD1 covers 7 bases. V shed 3 bases, J shed 4 bases, and the junction held 6 bases outside the gene matches. Germline V CDR1 and CDR2: MNHEY, SVGEGT. This CDR3 is 15 amino acids long.

The CDR3 reads CASSIASGSYNEQFF. The CDR3 DNA reads TGTGCCAGTAGTATCGCTAGCGGGAGTTACAATGAGCAGTTCTTC. The rearrangement joins TRBV19 to TRBJ2-1, with TRBD2 identical over 10 bases. CDR3 length: 15 amino acids. V shed 3 bases and J 4 bases; nucleotides not matched to a gene: 3. In germline, CDR1 is LNHDA, CDR2 SQIVND (reference sequence).

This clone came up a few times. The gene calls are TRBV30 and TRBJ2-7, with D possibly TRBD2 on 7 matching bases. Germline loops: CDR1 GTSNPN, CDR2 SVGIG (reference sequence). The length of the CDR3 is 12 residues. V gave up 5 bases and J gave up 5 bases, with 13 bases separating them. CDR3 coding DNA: TGTGCCTGGGTCTCGGGGGGCCACGAGCAGTACTTC. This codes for CAWVSGGHEQYF.

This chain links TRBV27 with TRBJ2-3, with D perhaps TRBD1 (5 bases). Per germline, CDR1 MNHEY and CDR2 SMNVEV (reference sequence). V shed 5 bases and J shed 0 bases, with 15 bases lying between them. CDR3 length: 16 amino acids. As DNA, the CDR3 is TGTGCCAGCAGTCCCTCGGACACGTCTAGCACAGATACGCAGTATTTT. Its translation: CASSPSDTSSTDTQYF.

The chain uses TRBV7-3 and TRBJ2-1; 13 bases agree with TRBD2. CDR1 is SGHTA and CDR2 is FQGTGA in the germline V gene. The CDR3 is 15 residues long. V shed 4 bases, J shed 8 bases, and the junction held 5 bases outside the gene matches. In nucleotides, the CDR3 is TGTGCCAGCAGCTCCATGACTAGCGGGAGGTATGAGCAGTTCTTC. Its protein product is CASSSMTSGRYEQFF.

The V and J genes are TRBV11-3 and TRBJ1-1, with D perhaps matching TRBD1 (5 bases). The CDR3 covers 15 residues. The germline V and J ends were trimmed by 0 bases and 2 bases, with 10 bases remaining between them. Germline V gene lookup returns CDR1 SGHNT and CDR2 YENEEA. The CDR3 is CASSLDPGLNTEAFF. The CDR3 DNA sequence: TGTGCCAGCAGCTTAGACCCGGGGCTTAACACTGAAGCTTTCTTT.